This T cell receptor (beta chain) was sequenced during a study of T cell changes during pregnancy in multiple sclerosis. The CDR3 has 13 amino acids. Trimming took 11 bases from V and 0 from J, leaving 10 bases between them. Per germline, CDR1 SNHLY and CDR2 FYNNEI. Here immunoSEQ multiplex PCR was the method, and the copy in TCRdb shows in-frame clones only, minus some. This sample has more than 85,000 clones, with 90% to 95% found just once. The chain recombines TRBV2 with TRBJ2-2; maybe TRBD2 (6 bases). Sequencing used peripheral blood, obtained in the second trimester of pregnancy. This receptor was obtained from a female donor with multiple sclerosis, enrolled in a pregnancy study. The CDR3 DNA reads as TGTGCCCGGGACTCTTCGAACACCGGGGAGCTGTTTTTT. Protein product: CARDSSNTGELFF.